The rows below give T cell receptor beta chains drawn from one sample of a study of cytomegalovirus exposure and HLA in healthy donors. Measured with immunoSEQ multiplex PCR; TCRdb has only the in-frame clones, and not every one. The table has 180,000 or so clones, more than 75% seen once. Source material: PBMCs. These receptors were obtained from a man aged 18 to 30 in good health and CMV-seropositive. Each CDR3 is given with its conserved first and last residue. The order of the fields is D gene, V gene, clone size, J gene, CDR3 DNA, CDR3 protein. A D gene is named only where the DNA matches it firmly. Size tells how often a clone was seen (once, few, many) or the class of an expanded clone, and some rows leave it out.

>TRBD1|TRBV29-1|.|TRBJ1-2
TGCAGCGTTGAACCAGGGGGCGAAGGCTACACCTTC
CSVEPGGEGYTF
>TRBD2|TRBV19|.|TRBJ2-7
TGTGCCACCTTAGCCGCTAGCGGGTCTCGCTACGAGCAGTACTTC
CATLAASGSRYEQYF
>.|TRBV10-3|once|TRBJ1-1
TGTGCCATCAGCCTTTTGGAGACCACTGAAGCTTTCTTT
CAISLLETTEAFF
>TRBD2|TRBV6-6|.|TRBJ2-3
TGTGCCAGCAGTACCGGGACTACCACAGATACGCAGTATTTT
CASSTGTTTDTQYF
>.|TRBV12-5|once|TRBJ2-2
TGTGCTAGTGGTTTGCTCCCGACTCCCGGGGAGCTGTTTTTT
CASGLLPTPGELFF
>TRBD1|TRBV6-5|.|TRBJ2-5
TGTGCCAGCAGTTACCAGGGGGACAGGGTACGAGAGACCCAGTACTTC
CASSYQGDRVRETQYF
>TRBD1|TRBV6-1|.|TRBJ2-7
TGTGCCAGCAGTGAAATCGACAGGGGGCGCCTAAACGAGCAGTACTTC
CASSEIDRGRLNEQYF
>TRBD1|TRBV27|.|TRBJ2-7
TGTGCCAGCAGTTTATCGACGGCAGGGGGCTACGAGCAGTACTTC
CASSLSTAGGYEQYF
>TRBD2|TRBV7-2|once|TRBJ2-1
TGTGCCAGCAGCCAGGGAGGGAGAGCGGGGCAGTTCTTC
CASSQGGRAGQFF
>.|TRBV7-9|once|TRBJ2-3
TGTGCCAGCAGCTTAGGGCAGTACACAGATACGCAGTATTTT
CASSLGQYTDTQYF
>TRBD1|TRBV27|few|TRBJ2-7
TGTGCCAGCAGTTACAGGGGCCGCTCCTACGAGCAGTACTTC
CASSYRGRSYEQYF
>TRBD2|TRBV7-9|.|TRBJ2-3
TGTGCCAGCAGCTGGGCGGGGGACACAGATACGCAGTATTTT
CASSWAGDTDTQYF
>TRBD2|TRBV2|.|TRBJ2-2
TGTGCCAGCTTAGCGGGCACCGGGGAGCTGTTTTTT
CASLAGTGELFF
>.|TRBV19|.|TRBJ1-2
TGTGCCAGTAACGGGCAGGGTAGCTATGGCTACACCTTC
CASNGQGSYGYTF
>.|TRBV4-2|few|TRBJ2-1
TGTGCCAGCGGGTTAGGCGGGGTGTTCGATGAGCAGTTCTTC
CASGLGGVFDEQFF
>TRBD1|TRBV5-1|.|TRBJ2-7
TGCGCCAGCAGCCAAGGGACAGGGGTCTCCTACGAGCAGTACTTC
CASSQGTGVSYEQYF
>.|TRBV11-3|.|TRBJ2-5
TGTGCCAGCAGCTTAGCTCCCAGGGAGACCCAGTACTTC
CASSLAPRETQYF
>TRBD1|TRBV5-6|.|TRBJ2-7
TGTGCCAGCAGCTGGGGGCCAGGGGGCAACGAGCAGTACTTC
CASSWGPGGNEQYF
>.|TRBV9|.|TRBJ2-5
TGTGCCAGCAGCGTAGATGGCAGGGCCCAAGAGACCCAGTACTTC
CASSVDGRAQETQYF
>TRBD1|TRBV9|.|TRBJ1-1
TGTGCCAGCAGCCCTGACAGGGAAGGAGCTTTCTTT
CASSPDREGAFF
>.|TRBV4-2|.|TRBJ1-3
TGTGCCAGCAGCCAAGGGGCAGACACCATATATTTT
CASSQGADTIYF
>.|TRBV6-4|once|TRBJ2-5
TGTGCCAGCAGGTTGGGCGGGGGCAGATACTTC
CASRLGGGRYF
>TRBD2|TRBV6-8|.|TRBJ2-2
TGTGCCAGCAGTTCCACGACTAGCGGGCACACCGGGGAGCTGTTTTTT
CASSSTTSGHTGELFF
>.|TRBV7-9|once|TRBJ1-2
TGTGCCAGCACCACGATTCGGGGATTCGATCTCTATGGCTACACCTTC
CASTTIRGFDLYGYTF
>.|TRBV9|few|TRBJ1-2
TGTGCCAGCAGCGTAGGGCCAACCGTTAACTATGGCTACACCTTC
CASSVGPTVNYGYTF
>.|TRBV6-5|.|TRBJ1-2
TGTGCCAGCAGTTACATTCCAGGCCAGACCTTTAATGGCTACACCTTC
CASSYIPGQTFNGYTF
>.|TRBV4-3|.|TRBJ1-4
TGCGCCAGCAGCCGCTTCGTAGCAACTAATGAAAAACTGTTTTTT
CASSRFVATNEKLFF
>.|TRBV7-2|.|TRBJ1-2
TGTGCCAGCCCAAATCCGGGACAACTTAACTATGGCTACACCTTC
CASPNPGQLNYGYTF
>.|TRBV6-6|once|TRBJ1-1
TGTGCCAGCAGTCCACTGGGAGGCACTGAAGCTTTCTTT
CASSPLGGTEAFF
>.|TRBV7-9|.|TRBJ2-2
TGTGCCAGCAGCCGACAGTCCGGGGAGCTGTTTTTT
CASSRQSGELFF
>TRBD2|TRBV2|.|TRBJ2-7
TGTGCCAGCAGTTGGACTAGCGAGCAGTACTTC
CASSWTSEQYF
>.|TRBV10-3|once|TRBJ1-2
TGTGCCATCAGTGAGTCGATTTGGGGAGATGGCTACACCTTC
CAISESIWGDGYTF
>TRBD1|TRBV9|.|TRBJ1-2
TGTGCCAGCAGCGTAGGTGCGTGGGACAGGAGCTATGGCTACACCTTC
CASSVGAWDRSYGYTF
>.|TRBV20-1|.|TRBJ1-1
TGCAGTGCGTCCGTCAACTATGAAGCTTTCTTT
CSASVNYEAFF
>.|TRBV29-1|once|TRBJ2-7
TGCAGCGTTGAAGTGGGAAGGGGAGGAGAGCAGTACTTC
CSVEVGRGGEQYF
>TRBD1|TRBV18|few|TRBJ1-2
TGTGCCAGCTCACCACGCGCAGGGGGCGGCTATGGCTACACCTTC
CASSPRAGGGYGYTF
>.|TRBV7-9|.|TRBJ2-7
TGTGCCAGCTCGCAGGGAACTTCCTACGAGCAGTACTTC
CASSQGTSYEQYF
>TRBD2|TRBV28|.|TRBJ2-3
TGTGCCAGCAGTTTCCTTAGCGGGAGCGAGGCAGATACGCAGTATTTT
CASSFLSGSEADTQYF
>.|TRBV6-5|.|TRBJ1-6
TGTGCCAGCAGCGGGCAGGGCTGGTCACCCCTCCACTTT
CASSGQGWSPLHF
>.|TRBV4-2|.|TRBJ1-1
TGTGCCAGCAGCCGTACCGGGGACACCATGAACACTGAAGCTTTCTTT
CASSRTGDTMNTEAFF
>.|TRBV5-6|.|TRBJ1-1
TGTGCCAGCAGCCCTCAAGGGGCCTACACTGAAGCTTTCTTT
CASSPQGAYTEAFF
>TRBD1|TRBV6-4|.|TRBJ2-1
TGTGCCAGCAGTGACTCGATCGTAGGACAGGACTACAATGAGCAGTTCTTC
CASSDSIVGQDYNEQFF
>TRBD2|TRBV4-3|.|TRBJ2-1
TGCGCCAGCAGCTCATCCCCTGTGGGAGGGAGCGATGAGCAGTTCTTC
CASSSSPVGGSDEQFF
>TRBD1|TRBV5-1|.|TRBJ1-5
TGCGCCAGCAGCTTGTCCCCGGGACAGAATCAGCCCCAGCATTTT
CASSLSPGQNQPQHF
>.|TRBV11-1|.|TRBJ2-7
TGTGCCACCGACGGCGTGGGGCTACCCGACGAGCAGTACTTC
CATDGVGLPDEQYF
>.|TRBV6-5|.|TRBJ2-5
TGTGCCAGCAGTTACGGGGGGAGGGAGACCCAGTACTTC
CASSYGGRETQYF
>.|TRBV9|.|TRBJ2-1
TGTGCCAGCAGCGTAGGGAGGAGCTCCTACAATGAGCAGTTCTTC
CASSVGRSSYNEQFF
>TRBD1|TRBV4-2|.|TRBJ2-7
TGTGCCAGCAGCCAAGTAGAGGGGGCGCGGGAGCAGTACTTC
CASSQVEGAREQYF
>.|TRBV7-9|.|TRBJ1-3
TGTGCCAGCAGCTTAGCGAGGTCCCCCTCTGGAAACACCATATATTTT
CASSLARSPSGNTIYF
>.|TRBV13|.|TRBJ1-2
TGTGCCAGCAGCTTAGGGGGGGCAGGCAGCGGCTACACCTTC
CASSLGGAGSGYTF
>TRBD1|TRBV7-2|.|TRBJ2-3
TGTGCCAGCAGCTCAACAGGGGGTGGGGGAGATACGCAGTATTTT
CASSSTGGGGDTQYF
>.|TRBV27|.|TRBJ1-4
TGTGCCAGCATGCGGCAGGGGAGAAATGAAAAACTGTTTTTT
CASMRQGRNEKLFF
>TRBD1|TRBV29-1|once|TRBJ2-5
TGCAGCGTCGGGACAGGGGCCCAAGAGACCCAGTACTTC
CSVGTGAQETQYF
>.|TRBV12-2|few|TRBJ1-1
TGTGCAAGTCGTAAGGGGAAGACTGAAGCTTTCTTT
CASRKGKTEAFF
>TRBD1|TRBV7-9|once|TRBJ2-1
TGTGCCAGCAGCTTGGCCGGGACAGGGGGTTCGGATGAGCAGTTCTTC
CASSLAGTGGSDEQFF